This TCR beta chain was obtained from a study of regulatory T cells in long-lasting Graves disease. Study findings and constraints: Segments TRBV28, TRBJ1-2 and TRBJ2-5 showed preferential usage in persistent disease.

Germline loops: CDR1 SEHNR, CDR2 FQNEAQ (reference sequence). The CDR3 loop spans 17 amino acids. Trimming removed 5 bases from V and 0 bases from J, with 16 bases in between. Specified time point: persistent/refractory GD, antithyroid drugs over 5 years with positive TRAb. Following extraction of RNA from PBMCs, that RNA was used to make the TCR library. This clonotype showed up just a few times. Its antigen remains unidentified. Construction of TCR beta libraries relied on iRepertoire HTBI primers and on Arm-PCR targeting CDR3 regions. Using its own MiXCR run on the multiplex PCR reads, TCRdb lists one record per CDR3 protein. The sample includes around 400,000 distinct CDR3 sequences, approximately 22% of them seen just once.

The rearrangement uses TRBV7-9 and TRBJ2-2; D remains unclear. The sample consisted of peripheral blood mononuclear cells (PBMCs), taken when the disease was refractory, from a patient treated with antithyroid drugs. This TCR was recovered from a female donor with Graves disease. CDR3 nucleotide sequence: TGTGCCAGCAGCCGACGGCCCCGAACCGCGAACACCGGGGAGCTGTTTTTT. This translates into CASSRRPRTANTGELFF.